This T cell receptor (beta chain) is from a study of T cell responses to AZD1222 COVID-19 vaccine. This CDR3 has 12 residues. From germline, CDR1 is SNHLY and CDR2 FYNNEI. V shed 10 bases and J 5 bases; nucleotides not matched to a gene: 6. Using immunoSEQ multiplex PCR, the repertoire was profiled, and TCRdb retains in-frame clones only, with some absent. The sample yields some 150,000 clones, just over 90% seen once. Study observations and caveats: Just a handful of people given AZD1222 tested seropositive at baseline. Clonal diversity may have been underestimated in mostly white British donors. Close to half of all spike-specific TCRs reportedly target regions of the variants that are unmutated.

To note about this clone: Its target is not known.

The receptor comes from an adult in good health. This chain uses TRBV2 with TRBJ2-5; 8 bases agree with TRBD1. Sequences were derived from peripheral blood, sampled on day 0 of MenACWY control vaccination. The CDR3, as DNA: TGTGCCACCCAGGGGGCTGAGGAGACCCAGTACTTC. It specifies CATQGAEETQYF.